Reported below is one T cell receptor beta chain. No antigen is known for it. Researchers used 5'RACE with constant-segment primers to make TCR alpha and TCR beta cDNA libraries that carry sample barcodes and UMIs. TCRdb reprocessed the 5' RACE reads via MiXCR and lists one record per CDR3 protein. This sample yields 180,000 or so distinct CDR3 sequences, of which around 10% are seen a single time; roughly 3.8% belongs to the top ten. These data come from a study of T-cell memory formation after mild COVID-19. Points from the study as a whole: Clones from the second wave (peaking day 37) had unconfirmed SARS-CoV-2 specificity. Clones that contracted from day 15 to 85 were balanced CD4/CD8, while later expanders leaned CD4+.

CDR1 and CDR2 from the germline V gene are MNHEY and SVGEGT. V lost 7 bases and J 1 base, leaving 22 bases between the germline ends. The CDR3 spans 17 residues. Sequencing was carried out using PBMCs or a T cell subset sorted from them (not recorded which). V usage is TRBV6-2 or TRBV6-3 and J usage is TRBJ1-1, with D maybe TRBD1 (5 bases). This receptor was obtained from a man younger than 30 who had mild COVID-19 (a few samples of this study predate the infection). Cell type and time point are not known. The chain's CDR3 is CASNNTPGQGPNTEAFF. The CDR3 nucleotides read TGTGCCAGCAACAACACCCCTGGGCAGGGCCCGAACACTGAAGCTTTCTTT.